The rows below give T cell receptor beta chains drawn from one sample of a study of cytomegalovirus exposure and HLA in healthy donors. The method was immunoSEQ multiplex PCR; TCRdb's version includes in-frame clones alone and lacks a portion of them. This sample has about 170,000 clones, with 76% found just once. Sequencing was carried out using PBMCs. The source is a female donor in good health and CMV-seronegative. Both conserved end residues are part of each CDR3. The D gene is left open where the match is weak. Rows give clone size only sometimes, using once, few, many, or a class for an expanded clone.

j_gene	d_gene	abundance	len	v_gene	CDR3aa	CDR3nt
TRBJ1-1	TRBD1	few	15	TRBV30	CAWSVSSGTACIPFF	TGTGCCTGGAGTGTTTCCTCCGGGACAGCTTGCATTCCTTTCTTT
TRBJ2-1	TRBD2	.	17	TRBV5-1	CASSLASASGGGNEQFF	TGCGCCAGCAGCTTGGCGAGTGCTAGCGGGGGAGGCAATGAGCAGTTCTTC
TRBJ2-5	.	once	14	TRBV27	CASSHYDSQETQYF	TGTGCCAGCAGCCATTATGACAGCCAAGAGACCCAGTACTTC
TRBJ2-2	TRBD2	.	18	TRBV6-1	CASSAGLAGGRVTGELFF	TGTGCCAGCAGTGCGGGACTAGCGGGGGGGCGGGTCACCGGGGAGCTGTTTTTT
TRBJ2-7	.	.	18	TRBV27	CASSSFQQLPPLYYEQYF	TGTGCCAGCAGTTCATTTCAACAACTACCTCCGCTCTACTACGAGCAGTACTTC
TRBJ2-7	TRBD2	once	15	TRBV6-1	CASRGGLAGSYEQYF	TGTGCCAGCAGAGGGGGACTAGCGGGGTCCTACGAGCAGTACTTC
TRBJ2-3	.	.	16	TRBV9	CASSVSGIFTGDTQYF	TGTGCCAGCAGCGTATCCGGGATTTTTACCGGGGATACGCAGTATTTT
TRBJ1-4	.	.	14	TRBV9	CASSLRQDGEKLFF	TGTGCCAGCAGCCTTAGACAGGACGGGGAAAAACTGTTTTTT
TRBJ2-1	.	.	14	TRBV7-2	CASSLDSLRDEQFF	TGTGCCAGCAGCTTAGATTCCCTCCGCGATGAGCAGTTCTTC
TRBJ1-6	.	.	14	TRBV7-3	CASSSRVLGSPLHF	TGTGCCAGCAGCTCCAGGGTTTTAGGTTCACCCCTCCACTTT
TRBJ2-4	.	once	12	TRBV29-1	CSGVEGRGSQYF	TGCAGCGGTGTTGAGGGTAGAGGCAGTCAGTACTTC
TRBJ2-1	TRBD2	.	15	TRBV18	CASSPLRGGRNEQFF	TGTGCCAGCTCACCACTGCGGGGGGGCCGCAATGAGCAGTTCTTC
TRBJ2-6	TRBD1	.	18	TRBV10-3	CAISESGQGGSGANVLTF	TGTGCCATCAGTGAGTCGGGACAGGGAGGCTCTGGGGCCAACGTCCTGACTTTC
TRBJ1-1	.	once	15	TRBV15	CVTSRSQGMNTEAFF	TGTGTCACCAGCAGAAGTCAGGGAATGAACACTGAAGCTTTCTTT
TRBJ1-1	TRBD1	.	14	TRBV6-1	CASRGDRLNTEAFF	TGTGCCAGCAGGGGGGACAGACTGAACACTGAAGCTTTCTTT
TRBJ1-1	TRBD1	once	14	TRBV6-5	CASSYGGQGSEAFF	TGTGCCAGCAGTTACGGGGGACAGGGCTCTGAAGCTTTCTTT
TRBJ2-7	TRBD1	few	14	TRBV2	CASSGRQGWNEQYF	TGTGCCAGCAGTGGTCGACAGGGATGGAACGAGCAGTACTTC
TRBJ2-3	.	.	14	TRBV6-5	CASSYWREGATQYF	TGTGCCAGCAGTTACTGGCGGGAAGGGGCTACGCAGTATTTT
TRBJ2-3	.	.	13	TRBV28	CASMEAGTDTQYF	TGTGCCAGCATGGAGGCTGGCACAGATACGCAGTATTTT
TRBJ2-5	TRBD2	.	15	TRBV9	CASSRGGAFGETQYF	TGTGCCAGCAGCCGCGGGGGGGCGTTCGGAGAGACCCAGTACTTC
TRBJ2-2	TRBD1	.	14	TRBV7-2	CASSPGQGAGGLFF	TGTGCCAGCAGCCCGGGACAGGGGGCGGGTGGGCTGTTTTTT
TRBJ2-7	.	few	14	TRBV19	CASSSGDNLYEQYF	TGTGCCAGTAGTTCCGGGGACAATCTCTACGAGCAGTACTTC
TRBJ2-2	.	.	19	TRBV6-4	CASRIIWGGPFQNTGELFF	TGTGCCAGCAGGATTATATGGGGGGGGCCCTTCCAGAACACCGGGGAGCTGTTTTTT
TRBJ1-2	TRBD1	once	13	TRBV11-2	CASSPGTGTGYTF	TGTGCCAGCAGCCCCGGGACAGGGACTGGCTACACCTTC
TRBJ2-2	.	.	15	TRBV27	CASSGGGPNTGELFF	TGTGCCAGCAGTGGGGGAGGCCCGAACACCGGGGAGCTGTTTTTT
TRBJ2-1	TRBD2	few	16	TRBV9	CASSTRPGLAGEEQFF	TGTGCCAGCAGCACTCGGCCCGGGCTAGCGGGAGAAGAGCAGTTCTTC
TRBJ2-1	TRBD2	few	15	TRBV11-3	CASSTTSGGRNEQFF	TGTGCCAGCAGTACGACTAGCGGGGGGCGAAATGAGCAGTTCTTC
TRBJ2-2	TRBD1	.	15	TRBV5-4	CASRTGQGDTGELFF	TGTGCCAGCAGAACCGGACAGGGTGACACCGGGGAGCTGTTTTTT
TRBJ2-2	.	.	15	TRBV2	CASSDPGGNTGELFF	TGTGCCAGCAGTGACCCCGGGGGGAACACCGGGGAGCTGTTTTTT
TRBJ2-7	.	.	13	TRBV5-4	CASSGTSSYEQCF	TGTGCCAGCAGCGGGACATCCTCCTACGAGCAGTGCTTC
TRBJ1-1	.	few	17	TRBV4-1	CASSPRGGASEGTEAFF	TGCGCCAGCAGCCCCCGAGGCGGGGCATCAGAGGGCACTGAAGCTTTCTTT
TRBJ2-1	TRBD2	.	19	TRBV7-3	CASSLTSGLTSGAGNEQFF	TGTGCCAGCAGCTTAACCTCGGGTCTAACTAGCGGGGCTGGCAATGAGCAGTTCTTC
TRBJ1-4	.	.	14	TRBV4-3	CASSQETGGEKLFF	TGCGCCAGCAGCCAAGAGACCGGGGGTGAAAAACTGTTTTTT
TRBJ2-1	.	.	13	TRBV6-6	CASRQGHGNEQFF	TGTGCCAGCAGGCAGGGGCACGGGAATGAGCAGTTCTTC
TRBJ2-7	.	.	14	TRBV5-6	CASRSTRSSYEQYF	TGTGCCAGCAGGTCGACAAGAAGCTCCTACGAGCAGTACTTC
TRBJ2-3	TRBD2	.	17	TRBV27	CASSFLRPLAGRDTQYF	TGTGCCAGCAGTTTTCTTAGGCCGCTAGCGGGGAGAGATACGCAGTATTTT
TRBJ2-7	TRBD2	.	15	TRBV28	CASSLGLAGGGEQYF	TGTGCCAGCAGTCTGGGACTAGCGGGAGGAGGCGAGCAGTACTTC
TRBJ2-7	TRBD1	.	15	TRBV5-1	CASSVQGQARYEQYF	TGCGCCAGCAGCGTCCAAGGACAGGCGCGTTACGAGCAGTACTTC